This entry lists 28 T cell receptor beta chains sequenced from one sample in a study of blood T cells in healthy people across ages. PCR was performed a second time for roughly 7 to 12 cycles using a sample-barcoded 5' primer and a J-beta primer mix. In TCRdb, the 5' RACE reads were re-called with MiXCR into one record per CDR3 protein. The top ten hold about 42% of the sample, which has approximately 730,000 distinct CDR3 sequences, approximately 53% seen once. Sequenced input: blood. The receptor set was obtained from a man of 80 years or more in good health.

CDR3 nucleotides: TGCAGTGCTAGGGGACAGCGAAGGGATACGCAGTATTTT. Protein product: CSARGQRRDTQYF. The chain recombines TRBV20-1 with TRBJ2-3; the match to TRBD1 covers 7 bases. CDR3 length: 13 residues. The germline gives CDR1 DFQATT, CDR2 SNEGSKA (reference sequence). J was trimmed by 6 bases and V by 3 bases; bases with no gene match: 6.

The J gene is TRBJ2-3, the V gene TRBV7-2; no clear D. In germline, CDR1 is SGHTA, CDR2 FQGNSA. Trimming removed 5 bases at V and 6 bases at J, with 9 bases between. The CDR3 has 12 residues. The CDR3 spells CASSPMRDTQYF. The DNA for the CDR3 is TGTGCCAGCAGCCCTATGAGGGATACGCAGTATTTT.

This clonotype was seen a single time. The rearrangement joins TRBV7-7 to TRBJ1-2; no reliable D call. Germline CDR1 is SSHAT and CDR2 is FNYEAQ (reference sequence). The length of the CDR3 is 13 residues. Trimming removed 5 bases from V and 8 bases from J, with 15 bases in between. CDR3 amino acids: CASSPLEGKGYTF. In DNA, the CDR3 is TGTGCCAGCAGCCCCCTTGAGGGCAAGGGCTACACCTTC.

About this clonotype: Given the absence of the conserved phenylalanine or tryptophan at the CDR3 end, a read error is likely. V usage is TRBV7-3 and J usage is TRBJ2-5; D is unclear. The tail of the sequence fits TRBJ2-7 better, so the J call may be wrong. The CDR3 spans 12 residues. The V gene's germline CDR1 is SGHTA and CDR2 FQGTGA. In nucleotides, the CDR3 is TGTGCCAGCAGCTTATCTGGGTACGAGCAGTACTCC. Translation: CASSLSGYEQYS.

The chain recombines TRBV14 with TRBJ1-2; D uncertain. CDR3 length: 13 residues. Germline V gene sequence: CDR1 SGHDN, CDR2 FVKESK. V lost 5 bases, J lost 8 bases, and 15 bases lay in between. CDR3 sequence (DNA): TGTGCCAGCAGCGTCGTCGGGTATCAAGGCTACACCTTC. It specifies CASSVVGYQGYTF.

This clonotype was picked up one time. The CDR3 DNA follows: TGTGCCATCAGTGCAAGGAATAGCAATCAGCCCCAGCATTTT. Amino acids: CAISARNSNQPQHF. The V gene is TRBV10-3, the J gene TRBJ1-5; D gene unclear. V was clipped by 4 bases and J by 0 bases, with 7 bases between them. CDR3 length: 14 amino acids. CDR1 ENHRY and CDR2 SYGVKD come from the germline V gene.

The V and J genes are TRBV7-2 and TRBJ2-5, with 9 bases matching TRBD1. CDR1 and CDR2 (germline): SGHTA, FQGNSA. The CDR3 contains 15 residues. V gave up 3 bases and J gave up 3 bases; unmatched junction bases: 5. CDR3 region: CASSFPGQGKETQYF. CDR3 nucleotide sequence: TGTGCCAGCAGCTTCCCGGGACAGGGCAAAGAGACCCAGTACTTC.

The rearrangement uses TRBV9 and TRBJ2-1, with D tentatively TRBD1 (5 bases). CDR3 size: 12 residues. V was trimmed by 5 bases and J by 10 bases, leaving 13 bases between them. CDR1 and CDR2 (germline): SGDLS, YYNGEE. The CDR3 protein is CASSSGHSEQFF. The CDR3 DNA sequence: TGTGCCAGCAGTTCCGGACACAGCGAGCAGTTCTTC.

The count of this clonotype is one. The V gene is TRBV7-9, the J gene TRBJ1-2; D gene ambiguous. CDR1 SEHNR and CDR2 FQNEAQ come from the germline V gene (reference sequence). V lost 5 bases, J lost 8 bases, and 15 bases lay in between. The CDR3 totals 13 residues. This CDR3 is CASSPDHRTGYTF. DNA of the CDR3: TGTGCCAGCAGCCCAGATCATCGGACCGGCTACACCTTC. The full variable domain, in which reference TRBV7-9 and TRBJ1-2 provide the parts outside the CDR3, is DTGVSQNPRHKITKRGQNVTFRCDPISEHNRLYWYRQTLGQGPEFLTYFQNEAQLEKSRLLSDRFSAERPKGSFSTLEIQRTEQGDSAMYLCASSPDHRTGYTFGSGTRLTVV.

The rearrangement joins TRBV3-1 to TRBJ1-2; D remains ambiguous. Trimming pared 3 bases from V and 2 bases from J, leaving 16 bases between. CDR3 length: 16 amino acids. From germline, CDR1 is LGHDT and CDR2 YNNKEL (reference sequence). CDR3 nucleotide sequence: TGTGCCAGCAGCCAGCGAAGGGCAGGTGCAAACTATGGCTACACCTTC. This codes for CASSQRRAGANYGYTF.

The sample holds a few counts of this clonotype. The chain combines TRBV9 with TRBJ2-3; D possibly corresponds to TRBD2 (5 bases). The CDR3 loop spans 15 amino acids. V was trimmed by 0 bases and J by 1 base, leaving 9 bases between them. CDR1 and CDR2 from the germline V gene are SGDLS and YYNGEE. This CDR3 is CASSVGGGRTDTQYF. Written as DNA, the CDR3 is TGTGCCAGCAGCGTAGGAGGAGGCCGCACAGATACGCAGTATTTT.

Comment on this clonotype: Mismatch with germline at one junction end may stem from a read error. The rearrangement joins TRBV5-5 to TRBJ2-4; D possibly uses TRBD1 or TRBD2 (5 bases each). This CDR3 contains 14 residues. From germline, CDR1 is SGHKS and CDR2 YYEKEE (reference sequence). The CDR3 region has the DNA TGTGTCAGCAGCAAAACTGGGACCGGGGTCATTCAGTACTTC. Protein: CVSSKTGTGVIQYF. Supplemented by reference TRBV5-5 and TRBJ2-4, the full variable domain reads DAGVTQSPTHLIKTRGQQVTLRCSPISGHKSVSWYQQVLGQGPQFIFQYYEKEERGRGNFPDRFSARQFPNYSSELNVNALLLGDSALYLCVSSKTGTGVIQYFGAGTRLSVL.

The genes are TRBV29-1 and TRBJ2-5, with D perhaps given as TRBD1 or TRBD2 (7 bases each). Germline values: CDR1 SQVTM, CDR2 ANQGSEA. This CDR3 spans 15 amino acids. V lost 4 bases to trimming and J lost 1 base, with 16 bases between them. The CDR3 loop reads CSVVRQGGIQETQYF. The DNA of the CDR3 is TGCAGCGTTGTGAGGCAGGGGGGGATCCAAGAGACCCAGTACTTC.

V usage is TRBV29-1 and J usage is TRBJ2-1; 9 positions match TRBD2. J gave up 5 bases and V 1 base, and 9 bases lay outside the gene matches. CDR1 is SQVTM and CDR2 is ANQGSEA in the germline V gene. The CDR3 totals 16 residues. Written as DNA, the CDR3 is TGCAGCGTTGAAGTTGCCGGGACTAGCCGAGACAATGAGCAGTTCTTC. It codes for CSVEVAGTSRDNEQFF.

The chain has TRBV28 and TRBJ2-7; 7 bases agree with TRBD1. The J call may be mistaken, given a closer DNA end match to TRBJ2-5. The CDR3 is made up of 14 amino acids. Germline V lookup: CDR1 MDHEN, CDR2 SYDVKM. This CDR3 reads CASRPGQVPETQYF. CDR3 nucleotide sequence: TGTGCCAGCAGACCCGGACAGGTCCCAGAGACCCAGTACTTC.

The CDR3 sequence: CASTKGPPAGGYTF. DNA of the CDR3: TGCGCCAGCACCAAGGGCCCGCCTGCCGGCGGCTACACCTTC. The V and J genes are TRBV5-1 and TRBJ1-2; D is undetermined. Germline loops: CDR1 SGHRS, CDR2 YFSETQ. The germline V and J ends were trimmed by 6 bases and 8 bases, with 20 bases remaining between them. This CDR3 comprises 14 residues.

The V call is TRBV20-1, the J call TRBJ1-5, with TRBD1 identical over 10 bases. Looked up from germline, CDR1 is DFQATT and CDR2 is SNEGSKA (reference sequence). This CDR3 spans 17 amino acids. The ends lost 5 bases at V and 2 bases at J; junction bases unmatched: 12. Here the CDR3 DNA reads TGCAGTGCTGCCGGGACAGGGGCCCTCGGCGGCAATCAGCCCCAGCATTTT. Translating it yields CSAAGTGALGGNQPQHF.

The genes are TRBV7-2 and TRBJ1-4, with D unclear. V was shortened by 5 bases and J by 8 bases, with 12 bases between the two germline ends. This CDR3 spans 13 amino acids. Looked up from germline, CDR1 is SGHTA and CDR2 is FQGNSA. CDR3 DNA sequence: TGTGCCAGCAGCCCGGACCGGTGGGAAAAACTGTTTTTT. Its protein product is CASSPDRWEKLFF.

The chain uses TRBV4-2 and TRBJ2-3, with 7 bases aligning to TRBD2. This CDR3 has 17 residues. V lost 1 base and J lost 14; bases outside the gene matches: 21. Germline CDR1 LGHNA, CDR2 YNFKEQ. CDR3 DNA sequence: TGTGCCAGCAGCCAAGTTACGGGCGGGAGTGGGCGCAGATACGCGTATTTT. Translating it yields CASSQVTGGSGRRYAYF.

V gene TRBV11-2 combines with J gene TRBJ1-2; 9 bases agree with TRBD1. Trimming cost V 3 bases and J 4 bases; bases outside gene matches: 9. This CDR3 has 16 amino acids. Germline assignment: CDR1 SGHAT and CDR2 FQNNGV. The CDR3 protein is CASSLGTGPPVYGYTF. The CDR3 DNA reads TGTGCCAGCAGCTTGGGGACAGGGCCACCCGTCTATGGCTACACCTTC.

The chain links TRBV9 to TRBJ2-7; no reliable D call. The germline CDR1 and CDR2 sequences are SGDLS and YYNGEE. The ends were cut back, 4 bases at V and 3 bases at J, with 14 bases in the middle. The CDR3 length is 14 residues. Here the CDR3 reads CASSRALANYEQYF. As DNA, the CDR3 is TGTGCCAGCAGCCGGGCGTTAGCCAACTACGAGCAGTACTTC. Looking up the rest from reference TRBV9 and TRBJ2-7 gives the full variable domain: DSGVTQTPKHLITATGQRVTLRCSPRSGDLSVYWYQQSLDQGLQFLIQYYNGEERAKGNILERFSAQQFPDLHSELNLSSLELGDSALYFCASSRALANYEQYFGPGTRLTVT.

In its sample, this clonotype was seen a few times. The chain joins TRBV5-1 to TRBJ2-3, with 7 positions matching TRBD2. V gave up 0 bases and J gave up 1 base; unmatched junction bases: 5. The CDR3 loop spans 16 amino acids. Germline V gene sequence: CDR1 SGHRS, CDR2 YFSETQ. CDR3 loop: CASSLGPSGRTDTQYF. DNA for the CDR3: TGCGCCAGCAGCTTGGGTCCTAGCGGCCGCACAGATACGCAGTATTTT.

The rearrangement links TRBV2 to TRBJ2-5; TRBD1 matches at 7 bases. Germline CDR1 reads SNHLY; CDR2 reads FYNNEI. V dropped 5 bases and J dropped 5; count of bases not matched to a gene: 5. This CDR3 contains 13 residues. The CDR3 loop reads CASSSTGWETQYF. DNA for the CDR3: TGTGCCAGCAGTTCGACAGGGTGGGAGACCCAGTACTTC.

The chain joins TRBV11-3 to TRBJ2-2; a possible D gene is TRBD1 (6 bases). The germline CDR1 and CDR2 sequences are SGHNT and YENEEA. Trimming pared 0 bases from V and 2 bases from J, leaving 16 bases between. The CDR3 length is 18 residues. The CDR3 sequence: CASSLDRRRQANTGELFF. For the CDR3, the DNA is TGTGCCAGCAGCTTAGATCGTAGAAGACAGGCTAACACCGGGGAGCTGTTTTTT.

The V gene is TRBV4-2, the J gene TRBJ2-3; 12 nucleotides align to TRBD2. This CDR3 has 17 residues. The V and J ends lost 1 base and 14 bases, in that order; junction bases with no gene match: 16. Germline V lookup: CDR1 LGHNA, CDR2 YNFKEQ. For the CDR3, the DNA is TGTGCCAGCAGCCAAGGGGGACTAGCGGGTTTGCACAGATACGCGTATTTT. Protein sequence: CASSQGGLAGLHRYAYF.

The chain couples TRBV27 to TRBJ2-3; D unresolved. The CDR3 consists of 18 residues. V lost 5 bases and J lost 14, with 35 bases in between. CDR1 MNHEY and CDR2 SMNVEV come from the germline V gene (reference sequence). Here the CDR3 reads CASSTQTLLTRKHRYAYF. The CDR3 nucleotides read TGTGCCAGCAGTACCCAAACACTCTTGACACGGAAGCACAGATACGCGTATTTT.

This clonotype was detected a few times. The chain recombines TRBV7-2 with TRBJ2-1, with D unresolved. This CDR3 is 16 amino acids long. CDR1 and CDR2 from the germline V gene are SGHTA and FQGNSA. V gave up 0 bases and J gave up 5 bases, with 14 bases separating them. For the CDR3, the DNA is TGTGCCAGCAGCTTAGCGCTTACACGAACCCACAATGAGCAGTTCTTC. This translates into CASSLALTRTHNEQFF.

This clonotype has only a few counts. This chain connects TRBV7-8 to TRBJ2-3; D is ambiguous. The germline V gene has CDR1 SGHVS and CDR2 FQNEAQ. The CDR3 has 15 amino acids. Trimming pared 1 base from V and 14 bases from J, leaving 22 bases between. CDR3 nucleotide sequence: TGTGCCAGCAGCTTAGTTTCGGGCGAGCACAGATACGCGTATTTT. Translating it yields CASSLVSGEHRYAYF.